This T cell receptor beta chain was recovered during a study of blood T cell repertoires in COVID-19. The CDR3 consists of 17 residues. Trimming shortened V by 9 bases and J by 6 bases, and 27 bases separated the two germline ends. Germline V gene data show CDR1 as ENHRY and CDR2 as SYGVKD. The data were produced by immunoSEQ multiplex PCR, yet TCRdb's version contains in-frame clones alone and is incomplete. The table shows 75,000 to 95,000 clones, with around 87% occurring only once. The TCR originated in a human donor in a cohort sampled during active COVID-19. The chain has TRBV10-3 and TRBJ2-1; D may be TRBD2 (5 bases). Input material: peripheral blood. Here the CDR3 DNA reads TGTGCCATTAGAGAGGGTTTTGGGCCACTGATCTCCAATGAGCAGTTCTTC. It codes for CAIREGFGPLISNEQFF.